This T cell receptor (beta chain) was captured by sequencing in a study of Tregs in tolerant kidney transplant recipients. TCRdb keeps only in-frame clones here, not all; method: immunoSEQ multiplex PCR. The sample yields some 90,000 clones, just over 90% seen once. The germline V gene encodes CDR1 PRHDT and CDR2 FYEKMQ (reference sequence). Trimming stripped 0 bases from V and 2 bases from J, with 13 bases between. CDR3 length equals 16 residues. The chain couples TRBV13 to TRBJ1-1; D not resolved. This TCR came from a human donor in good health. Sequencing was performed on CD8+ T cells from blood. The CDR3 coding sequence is TGTGCCAGCAGCTTAGGCCCGGCAAGCCTAAACACTGAAGCTTTCTTT. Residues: CASSLGPASLNTEAFF.